The clone carrying this TCR beta chain was detected a few times. The CDR3 covers 15 residues. Per germline, CDR1 LGHNA and CDR2 YSLEER. Trimming took off 4 bases at V and 2 bases at J, with 15 bases between the two ends. This record comes from a study of T-cell reconstitution after alpha-beta-depleted transplantation in children. Preparation of the TCRbeta library involved a method that used unique molecular identifiers. TCRdb reanalysed the PCR reads using MiXCR and keeps one entry per CDR3 protein. The sample includes about 600,000 distinct CDR3 sequences, approximately 13% seen only once; the top ten take about 2.2%.

This chain joins TRBV4-3 and TRBJ2-7, with unresolved D. Here the sequenced sample was PBMCs, mostly from graft donor cells, taken 360 days after TCRalphabeta/CD19-depleted stem cell transplant. This TCR derives from a male patient aged 10 to 17 who had a stem cell transplant for acute myeloid leukemia, so the T cells may come from the graft donor. The CDR3 bases are TGCGCCAGCAGCCCTAGGACGACGAATACCTACGAGCAGTACTTC. This translates into CASSPRTTNTYEQYF.